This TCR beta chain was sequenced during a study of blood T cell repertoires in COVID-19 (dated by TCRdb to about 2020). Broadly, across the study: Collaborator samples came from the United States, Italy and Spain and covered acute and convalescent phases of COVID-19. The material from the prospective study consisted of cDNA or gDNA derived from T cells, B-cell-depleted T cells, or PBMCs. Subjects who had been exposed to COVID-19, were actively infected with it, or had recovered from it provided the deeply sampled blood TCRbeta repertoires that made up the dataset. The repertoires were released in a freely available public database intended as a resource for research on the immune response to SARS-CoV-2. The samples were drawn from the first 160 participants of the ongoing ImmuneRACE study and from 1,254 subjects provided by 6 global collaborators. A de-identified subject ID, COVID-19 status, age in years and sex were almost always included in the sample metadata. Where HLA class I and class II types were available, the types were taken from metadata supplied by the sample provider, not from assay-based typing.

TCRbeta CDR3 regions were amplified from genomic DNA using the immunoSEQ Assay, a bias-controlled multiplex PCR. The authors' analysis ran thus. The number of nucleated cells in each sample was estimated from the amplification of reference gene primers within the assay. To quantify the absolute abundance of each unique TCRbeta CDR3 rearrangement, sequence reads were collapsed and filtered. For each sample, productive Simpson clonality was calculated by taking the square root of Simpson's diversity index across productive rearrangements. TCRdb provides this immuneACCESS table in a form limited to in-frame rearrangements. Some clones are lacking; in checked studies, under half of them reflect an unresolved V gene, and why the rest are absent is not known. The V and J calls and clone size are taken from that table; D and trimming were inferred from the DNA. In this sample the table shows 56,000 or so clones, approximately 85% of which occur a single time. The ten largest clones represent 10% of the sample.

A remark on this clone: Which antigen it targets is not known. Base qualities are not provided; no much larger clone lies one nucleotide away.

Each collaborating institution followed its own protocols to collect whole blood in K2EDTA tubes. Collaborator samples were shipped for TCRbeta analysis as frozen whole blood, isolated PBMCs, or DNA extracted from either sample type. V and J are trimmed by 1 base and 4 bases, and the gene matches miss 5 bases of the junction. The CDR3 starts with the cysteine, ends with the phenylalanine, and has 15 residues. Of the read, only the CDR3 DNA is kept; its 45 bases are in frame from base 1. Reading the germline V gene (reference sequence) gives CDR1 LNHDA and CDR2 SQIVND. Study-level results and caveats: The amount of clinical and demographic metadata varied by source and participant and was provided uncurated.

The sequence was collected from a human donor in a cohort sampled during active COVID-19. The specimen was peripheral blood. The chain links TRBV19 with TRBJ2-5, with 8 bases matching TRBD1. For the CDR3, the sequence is CASSIVATGGETQYF. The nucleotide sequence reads TGTGCCAGTAGTATAGTCGCTACAGGGGGAGAGACCCAGTACTTC. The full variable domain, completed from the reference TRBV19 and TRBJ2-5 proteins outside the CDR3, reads DGGITQSPKYLFRKEGQNVTLSCEQNLNHDAMYWYRQDPGQGLRLIYYSQIVNDFQKGDIAEGYSVSREKKESFPLTVTSAQKNPTAFYLCASSIVATGGETQYFGPGTRLLVL.